This T cell receptor (beta chain) was identified in a study of siplizumab effects on memory and regulatory T cells. Findings and limits, study-wide: Both greater diversity than memory cells and a major contribution to the alloresponse seemed to characterize naive T cells.

Trimming removed 0 bases from V and 5 bases from J, with 7 bases in between. Germline V gene data show CDR1 as SEHNR and CDR2 as FQNEAQ (reference sequence). This CDR3 is built from 13 residues. The table came from immunoSEQ multiplex PCR; TCRdb's copy has only in-frame clones and leaves some out. The sample gives over 100,000 clones, around 90% of which show up once; about 0.78% is in the top ten. Worth noting for this clone: Antigen: not known.

Sequencing was carried out using Tregs sorted from blood. This receptor was identified in a human donor in good health. V gene TRBV7-9 combines with J gene TRBJ2-5; tentative D call: TRBD2 (6 bases). CDR3 sequence: CASSLAAGETQYF. In nucleotides, the CDR3 is TGTGCCAGCAGCTTAGCCGCGGGGGAGACCCAGTACTTC.